This entry concerns a single T cell receptor (beta chain). Its antigen is as yet unknown. The entry originates in a study of T cells in Graves' hyperthyroidism and ophthalmopathy. Points from the study as a whole: Most thyroid-expanded clonotypes above 0.001 were also found in blood. By a 13 V-J model, ophthalmopathy was set apart from stable hyperthyroidism.

Calling Graves' hyperthyroidism stable meant ophthalmopathy did not progress within 18 months. Criteria for exclusion of patients were uncontrolled infection, other autoimmune disease, pregnancy or lactation. The TCR beta CDR3 regions underwent amplification using RNA transcripts as the source. HTBI primers were the set used in a first-round RT-PCR of the TCR CDR3. TCRdb reanalysed the multiplex PCR reads using MiXCR and keeps one entry per CDR3 protein. This table has 600,000 or so distinct CDR3 sequences, around 45% appearing once. The CDR3 is 16 residues long. The germline CDR1 and CDR2 sequences are MGHRA and YSYEKL. Trimming took off 2 bases at V and 3 bases at J, with 13 bases between the two ends.

The sequenced material came from peripheral blood or thyroid tissue (not recorded which). The sequence came from a young woman with Graves' hyperthyroidism. The rearrangement joins TRBV4-1 to TRBJ2-2, with unresolved D. The CDR3 region is CASSQSAGSHTGELFF. Written as DNA, the CDR3 is TGCGCCAGCAGCCAATCCGCAGGCTCCCACACCGGGGAGCTGTTTTTT.